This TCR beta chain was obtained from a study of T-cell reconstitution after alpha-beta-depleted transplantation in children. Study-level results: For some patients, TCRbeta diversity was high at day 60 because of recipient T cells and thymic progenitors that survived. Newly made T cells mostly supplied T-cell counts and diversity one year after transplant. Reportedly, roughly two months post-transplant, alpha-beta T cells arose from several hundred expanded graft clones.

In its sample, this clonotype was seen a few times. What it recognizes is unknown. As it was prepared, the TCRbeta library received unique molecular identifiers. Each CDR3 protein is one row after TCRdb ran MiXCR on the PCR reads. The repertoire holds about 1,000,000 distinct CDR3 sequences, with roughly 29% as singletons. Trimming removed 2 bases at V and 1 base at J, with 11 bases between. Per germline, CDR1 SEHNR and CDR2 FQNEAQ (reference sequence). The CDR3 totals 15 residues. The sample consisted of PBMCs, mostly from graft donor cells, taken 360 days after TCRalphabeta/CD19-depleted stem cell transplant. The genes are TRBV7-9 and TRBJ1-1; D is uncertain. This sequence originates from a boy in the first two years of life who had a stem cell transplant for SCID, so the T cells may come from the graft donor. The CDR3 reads CASSLFPRGNTEAFF. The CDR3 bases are TGTGCCAGCAGCTTATTCCCCCGGGGGAACACTGAAGCTTTCTTT.